This is a list of T cell receptor beta chains from one sample in a study of control samples from healthy donors and cancer patients. Clones were sequenced by immunoSEQ multiplex PCR, and TCRdb holds only the in-frame ones, with some missing. The table includes around 52,000 clones, 80% to 95% detected once. Sample: PBMCs. Receptor source: a man in his thirties or forties with colorectal cancer. Both conserved end residues are trimmed from each CDR3.

j_call	v_call	cdr3_aa
TRBJ2-1	TRBV5-1	ASSFGTGQYNEQF
TRBJ2-5	TRBV9	ASSTRGGGRETQY
TRBJ2-7	TRBV5-1	ASSLDNYEQY
TRBJ1-1	TRBV7-2	ASSPQSPWQDNTEAF
TRBJ2-4	TRBV9	ASSVSEQLAKNIQY
TRBJ2-3	TRBV15	ATSRTRTTILDTQY
TRBJ2-7	TRBV5-6	ASSLFWGDRFHEQY
TRBJ2-6	TRBV5-4	ASSLDEVSGANVLT
TRBJ2-1	TRBV21-1	ASSLSKESSSYNEQF
TRBJ2-3	TRBV6-5	ASSYRGTGDDTQY
TRBJ1-2	TRBV6-5	ASSPDRGGGYT
TRBJ2-2	TRBV30	AWSPGISRVAGELF
TRBJ1-1	TRBV6-5	ASSYSREGGTEAF
TRBJ1-2	TRBV5-6	ASIFFRGAGYGYT
TRBJ1-2	TRBV6-5	ASSRDRGDGYT
TRBJ2-3	TRBV2	ASSGFGADTDTQY
TRBJ2-4	TRBV5-5	ASAAGGANIQY
TRBJ1-4	TRBV4-3	ASSQGPTGGAMSEKLF
TRBJ1-5	TRBV7-2	ASSPRAGGGNQPQH
TRBJ1-3	TRBV7-9	ASSSMGLEGIY
TRBJ2-2	TRBV19	ASSIEGGTGELF
TRBJ1-1	TRBV30	AWSITGILNTEAF
TRBJ1-3	TRBV7-8	ASSSPYRGRNTIY
TRBJ2-1	TRBV4-1	ASSQPREGFEQF
TRBJ2-1	TRBV3-1/TRBV3-2	ASSQREGLPLL
TRBJ1-1	TRBV29-1	SATPQGMNTEAF
TRBJ1-2	TRBV21-1	ASSQKWEGVDYGYT
TRBJ2-7	TRBV5-1	ASSLGLAGGLEQY
TRBJ1-5	TRBV15	ATSRGGTLDSNQPQH
TRBJ1-2	TRBV19	ASSTLRLNYGYT
TRBJ1-4	TRBV4-1	ASSQVEGAEKLF
TRBJ1-1	TRBV12-3/TRBV12-4	ASSLGSNTEAF
TRBJ2-2	TRBV11-2	ASSFRGNTGELF
TRBJ1-6	TRBV10-1	ASSESTGGPLH
TRBJ1-1	TRBV6-4	ASSDSDNTEAF
TRBJ2-2	TRBV4-2	ASSQVGQGGLF
TRBJ2-1	TRBV19	ASSETVSSYNEQF
TRBJ2-1	TRBV4-1	ASSLLGLSYNEQF
TRBJ1-1	TRBV4-3	ASSQVWNTEAF
TRBJ1-5	TRBV7-2	ASSLGMQGPH
TRBJ2-7	TRBV2	ASSENTGGWNEQY
TRBJ2-1	TRBV5-6	ASSRLSSAYNEQF
TRBJ2-2	TRBV19	ASSIIRDTGELF
TRBJ2-1	TRBV19	ASSIDSLGGDEQF
TRBJ1-4	TRBV2	ASSEAVQGLNEKLF
TRBJ2-7	TRBV7-2	ASSLTGPNEQY
TRBJ2-2	TRBV4-3	ASSPGPYPNTGELF
TRBJ2-7	TRBV5-6	ASSSLTGWNEQY
TRBJ1-2	TRBV2	ASSESGGQGDYGYT
TRBJ2-5	TRBV3-1/TRBV3-2	ASSLGQGQETQY
TRBJ2-2	TRBV10-3	AISASHTGELF
TRBJ1-6	TRBV21-1	ASSSNNSGSGLRDRDNSPLH